This T cell receptor beta chain originates from a study of T cells in women clearing cervical HPV infection (dated by TCRdb to the late 2010s). At the level of the whole study: The cases were roughly 23 women with histologically confirmed HPV16-related CIN3 or worse, and 2 of those women had invasive cancers. The 25 controls were women who cleared a single incident HPV16 infection within 12 months without developing precancer or cancer. Blood from cases was collected at the visit where the lesion was first found, while blood from controls was collected once the infection could no longer be detected. For cases, a median interval of about 150 days, with an interquartile range of roughly 80 to 200 days, was observed between lesion detection and blood sampling. Since HLA typing was available for only a few women, HLA type could not be ruled out as a confounder. The exploratory proof-of-principle case-control study was nested within the Guanacaste HPV Natural History Study in Costa Rica and compared TCR repertoires across cervical HPV16 outcomes. Cases and controls were matched on age within five years and on year of sample collection. Cases had a median age of roughly 35 years compared with roughly 37 for controls, and baseline characteristics showed no significant differences between the groups. The parent cohort enrolled over 8,500 women aged 18 or older in Guanacaste, Costa Rica, in 1993 to 1994 and followed the women for roughly 7 years. Quality controls consisted of five blinded duplicates per group, for a total of about 60 samples made up of roughly 50 participants and around ten replicates.

For this clone: What antigen it recognizes has not been identified. The CDR3 extends 3 residues past the end of the read, so its final part is completed from the germline J gene.

Study-level results and caveats: Whether associations preceded infection or resulted from infection could not be shown with the cross-sectional design, and effector/memory subsets and HPV-specific T cells were not isolated. Cases had lower TRBV6-7 relative abundance than controls (approximately 0.1% versus 0.16%; Bonferroni P = 0.0008). Because the number of T cells in each sample was unknown, differences in richness could reflect differing T-cell content rather than repertoire biology. CIN3+ cases had significantly higher TCR repertoire richness than controls across sequencing depths, but evenness did not differ between the groups. By combining richness with V gene abundances, random forest classifiers separated cases from controls with an estimated AUC of roughly 0.84.

The immunoSEQ assay used multiplex PCR to amplify TCR beta CDR3 regions from an average of approximately 1,200 ng of genomic DNA per sample. To correct primer bias, the assay used a complete synthetic TCR repertoire to set an amplification baseline. The amplicons were sequenced on the Illumina platform. Regarding the original processing steps: Sequence errors were corrected by clustering with frequency ratios and a modified nearest-neighbor algorithm, and the sequences were then analyzed in the immunoSEQ Analyzer using IMGT gene definitions. At each rarefaction depth, TCR richness and evenness were averaged across 20 rarefaction repeats, and any sample with fewer sequences than the depth was left out. Wilcoxon rank sum tests with FDR correction were used to compare relative abundances of V, D and J genes between the groups. In the blinded duplicates, the intraclass correlation was 90% to 96% for TCR richness and averaged about 80% across 66 gene segments. TCRdb mirrors the immuneACCESS table, restricted to in-frame sequences. Some clones are absent from its copies; in checked studies, under half trace to an unresolved V gene, and the reason for the others is unknown. That table gives V, J and clone size, and the DNA gave D and trimming. The sample's table covers 30,000 to 50,000 clones. The top ten constitute approximately 4.8% of the sample.

Every participant had a single incident cervical HPV16 infection, and women with prevalent HPV16 infections were excluded. Cervical HPV DNA was detected by MY09/MY11 PCR, and genotyping was performed by dot-blot hybridization. Fifteen mL of heparinized blood were centrifuged, and the buffy coat was split into aliquots, frozen at -30 degrees C, and then kept at -80 degrees C. Genomic DNA was extracted from buffy coat specimens using QIAGEN kits. The CDR3 holds 18 amino acids from the cysteine to the phenylalanine. The 45 bases shown cover part of the CDR3, and their frame starts at base 1. From a lookup of the germline V gene (reference sequence), CDR1 and CDR2 are DFQATT and SNEGSKA.

The rearrangement combines TRBV20-1 with TRBJ1-2; the D gene is perhaps TRBD1, on 5 matching bases. Input material: blood buffy coat. The sequence was obtained from a woman aged 18 to 75 with a cervical HPV16 infection that either progressed to CIN3+ or cleared (not recorded which). The CDR3 protein sequence reads: CSASPGGGAGREFRGYTF. CDR3 DNA, as far as it was read: TGCAGTGCTAGCCCCGGGGGGGGAGCCGGAAGAGAGTTTAGGGGC.